This T cell receptor (beta chain) was sequenced in a study of response to subunit inactivated influenza vaccine. Details on this clonotype: Its cognate antigen is unknown.

The V gene lost 5 bases and the J gene lost 5 bases, with 18 bases spanning the gap. The CDR3 extends over 15 amino acids. One entry per CDR3 protein results from TCRdb running MiXCR on the RT-PCR reads. Of some 160,000 distinct CDR3 sequences detected, approximately 11% appear once; the ten largest clones hold approximately 13%. Study-level points and caveats: Few additional T cells are recruited per seasonal influenza vaccination, authors suggested.

This clonotype was sampled from a middle-aged man who received an inactivated influenza vaccine. This specimen consisted of non-naive T cells sorted from PBMCs, obtained about 6 weeks after vaccination. The rearrangement links TRBV12-3 or TRBV12-4 to TRBJ1-1, with D possibly being TRBD1 (5 bases). The chain's CDR3 is CASSPRTNRYTEAFF. In DNA, the CDR3 is TGTGCCAGCAGTCCGCGGACAAATCGATATACTGAAGCTTTCTTT.